This TCR beta chain was captured by sequencing in a study of post-analysis software for immune sequencing data. V lost 3 bases, J lost 1 base, and 8 bases stayed unmatched. CDR3 length equals 18 residues. Germline CDR1 DFQATT, CDR2 SNEGSKA (reference sequence). Note on this clonotype: Its antigen is as yet unknown.

TCR beta cDNA libraries included unique molecular identifiers. TCRdb reprocessed the PCR reads with MiXCR, giving one entry per CDR3 protein. The table lists around 500,000 distinct CDR3 sequences, roughly 34% of them singletons. Overall study findings and caveats: The study found TRBV5-6, TRBV5-1 and TRBV20-1 among five TRBV segments more frequent in patients than controls. Versus controls, multiple sclerosis patients showed significantly lower diversity (normalized Chao1).

Sequenced: blood. The TCR was taken from a girl aged 2 to 17 with multiple sclerosis. The chain is built from TRBV20-1 and TRBJ2-3; 15 bases map to TRBD2. This CDR3 is CSARPGLAGGPRTDTQYF. The CDR3 DNA reads as TGCAGTGCTAGGCCAGGACTAGCGGGGGGGCCTCGCACAGATACGCAGTATTTT.